This TCR beta chain is drawn from a study of CD8+CD57+ T cells in acquired aplastic anemia. At the level of the study: The DNA of sorted CD4+ and CD8+ cells averaged around 3.2 ug. CD4+ cells from healthy donors averaged around 10 million reads. Study results and limitations: Common to patients and controls were twenty-nine CD8+ CDR3 sequences.

Concerning this clonotype: Its cognate antigen is unknown.

Profiling of TCR beta VDJ combinations and CDR3 sequences used genomic DNA as template. TCRdb reprocessed the reads with MiXCR, giving one entry per CDR3 protein. Of around 400,000 distinct CDR3 sequences in the sample, under 80% were seen once. This clonotype originated in a human donor in good health, serving as a control. Sequencing used sorted CD4+, CD8+, or CD8+CD57+ T cells (not recorded which) from PBMCs.

CDR3 protein: CASSGDLVGKYF. The DNA of the CDR3 is TGTGCCAGCAGCGGGGATCTAGTCGGGAAGTACTTC. This rearrangement joins TRBV9 to TRBJ2-7; D is perhaps TRBD2 (5 bases). The V and J ends lost 3 bases and 11 bases respectively, with 15 bases between them. Germline V CDR1 and CDR2: SGDLS, YYNGEE. The CDR3 length is 12 residues. The full variable domain, completed using reference TRBV9 and TRBJ2-7, is DSGVTQTPKHLITATGQRVTLRCSPRSGDLSVYWYQQSLDQGLQFLIQYYNGEERAKGNILERFSAQQFPDLHSELNLSSLELGDSALYFCASSGDLVGKYFGPGTRLTVT.